The 9 T cell receptor beta chains reported below all come from one sample, sequenced in a study of blood T cell repertoires in COVID-19. Generated by immunoSEQ multiplex PCR, the TCRdb table keeps only in-frame clones and is missing some. The table lists about 53,000 clones, about 87% of them singletons. The sequencing sample was made of peripheral blood. The receptors originated from a man in his fifties or sixties with acute or convalescent COVID-19.

V is TRBV3-1 (or the pseudogene TRBV3-2) and J is TRBJ2-2, with D possibly matching TRBD2 (6 bases). Germline V gene sequence: CDR1 LGHDT, CDR2 YNNKEL (reference sequence). The CDR3 loop spans 16 amino acids. V dropped 4 bases and J dropped 0 bases, with 12 bases sitting between them. The CDR3 protein is CASSRGGIANTGELFF. The CDR3 DNA follows: TGTGCCAGCAGCCGTGGCGGGATCGCGAACACCGGGGAGCTGTTTTTT.

This clone has just one count. The rearrangement links TRBV11-2 to TRBJ2-2, with 9 bases fitting TRBD1. V lost 6 bases, J lost 8 bases, and 7 bases stayed unmatched. CDR3 length: 14 amino acids. Germline values: CDR1 SGHAT, CDR2 FQNNGV. The CDR3 protein is CASRFTGGKGELFF. The CDR3 DNA reads as TGTGCCAGCAGGTTCACAGGGGGCAAAGGGGAGCTGTTTTTT.

This sequence joins TRBV5-1 and TRBJ2-2, with D perhaps matching TRBD1 (6 bases). The CDR3 runs 16 residues. V lost 4 bases and J lost 0, with 13 bases in between. Germline CDR1 and CDR2: SGHRS and YFSETQ. Here the CDR3 DNA reads TGCGCCAGCAGCCCCCTAGGACAGTCGAACACCGGGGAGCTGTTTTTT. Translated: CASSPLGQSNTGELFF.

The chain couples TRBV7-3 to TRBJ1-2; D possibly corresponds to TRBD1 (6 bases). The CDR3 loop spans 12 amino acids. Looked up from germline, CDR1 is SGHTA and CDR2 is FQGTGA. V was clipped by 4 bases and J by 11 bases, with 14 bases between them. The CDR3, as DNA: TGTGCCAGCAGCTCTGGGCCGGGACATTACACCTTC. Protein: CASSSGPGHYTF.

The chain is built from TRBV5-1 and TRBJ2-3; 7 bases align to TRBD1. From germline, CDR1 is SGHRS and CDR2 YFSETQ. V lost 4 bases to trimming and J lost 5 bases; unmatched junction nucleotides: 7. The CDR3 extends over 14 amino acids. In nucleotides, the CDR3 is TGCGCCAGCAGCCTCGACAGGGTGCAAGATACGCAGTATTTT. Residues: CASSLDRVQDTQYF.

The gene calls are TRBV5-1 and TRBJ2-2, with D possibly matching TRBD1 (5 bases). V lost 7 bases and J lost 3, with 16 bases in between. CDR1 is SGHRS and CDR2 is YFSETQ in the germline V gene. The CDR3 runs to 15 residues. The CDR3 nucleotides are TGCGCCAGCGAGGAAGGGGCTGGGTACACCGGGGAGCTGTTTTTT. As protein: CASEEGAGYTGELFF.

V gene TRBV2 combines with J gene TRBJ2-7, with 10 bases aligning to TRBD2. V lost 6 bases and J lost 12; bases outside the gene matches: 14. The CDR3 has 14 amino acids. CDR1 SNHLY and CDR2 FYNNEI come from the germline V gene. The CDR3 sequence is CASRETSGTETSYF. For the CDR3, the DNA is TGTGCCAGCAGGGAAACTAGCGGGACAGAAACTTCGTACTTC.

V gene TRBV4-1 combines with J gene TRBJ2-1; TRBD2 matches at 11 bases. The CDR3 spans 15 residues. Looked up from germline, CDR1 is MGHRA and CDR2 is YSYEKL. V shed 4 bases and J 6 bases; nucleotides not matched to a gene: 5. For the CDR3, the DNA is TGCGCCAGCAGCCTGCTTAGCGGGGGGGCCAATGAGCAGTTCTTC. It translates to CASSLLSGGANEQFF.

The chain links TRBV5-1 to TRBJ1-1; 10 nucleotides line up with TRBD1. The J segment lost 10 bases and the V segment lost 0 bases, leaving 12 bases of the junction unmatched. Germline V gene data show CDR1 as SGHRS and CDR2 as YFSETQ. This CDR3 comprises 16 residues. The CDR3 sequence: CASSLEPGQGSFGAFF. DNA of the CDR3: TGCGCCAGCAGCTTGGAGCCGGGACAGGGGTCCTTTGGAGCTTTCTTT.